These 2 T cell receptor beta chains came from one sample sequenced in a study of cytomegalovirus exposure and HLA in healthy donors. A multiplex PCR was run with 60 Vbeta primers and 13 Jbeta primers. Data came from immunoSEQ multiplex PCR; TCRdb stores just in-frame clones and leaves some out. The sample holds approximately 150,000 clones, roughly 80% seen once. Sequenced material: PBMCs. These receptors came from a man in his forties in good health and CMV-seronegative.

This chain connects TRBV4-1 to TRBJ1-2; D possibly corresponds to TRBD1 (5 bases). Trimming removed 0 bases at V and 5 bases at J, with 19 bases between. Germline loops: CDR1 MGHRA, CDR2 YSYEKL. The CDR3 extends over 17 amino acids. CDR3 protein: CASSQEEGTVRFYGYTF. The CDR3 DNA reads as TGCGCCAGCAGCCAAGAAGAGGGGACTGTGAGGTTTTATGGCTACACCTTC.

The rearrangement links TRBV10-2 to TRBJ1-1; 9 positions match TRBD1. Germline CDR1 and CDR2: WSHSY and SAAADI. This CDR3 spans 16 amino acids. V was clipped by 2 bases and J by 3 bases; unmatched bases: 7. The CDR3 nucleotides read TGCGCCAGCAGTGAGATACAGGGGGCGTGGTACACTGAAGCTTTCTTT. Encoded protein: CASSEIQGAWYTEAFF.